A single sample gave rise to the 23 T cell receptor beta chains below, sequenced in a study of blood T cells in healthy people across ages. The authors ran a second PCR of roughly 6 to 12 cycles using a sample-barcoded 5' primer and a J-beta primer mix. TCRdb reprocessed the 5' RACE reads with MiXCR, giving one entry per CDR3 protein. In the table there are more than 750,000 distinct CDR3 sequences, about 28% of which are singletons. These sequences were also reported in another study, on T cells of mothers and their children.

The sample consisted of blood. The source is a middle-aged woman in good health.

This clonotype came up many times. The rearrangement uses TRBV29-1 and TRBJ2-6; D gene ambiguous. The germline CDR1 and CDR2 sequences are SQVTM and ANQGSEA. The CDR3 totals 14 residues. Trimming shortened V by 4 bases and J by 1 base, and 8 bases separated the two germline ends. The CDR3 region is CSVGPLSGANVLTF. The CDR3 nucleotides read TGCAGCGTTGGCCCCCTTTCTGGGGCCAACGTCCTGACTTTC.

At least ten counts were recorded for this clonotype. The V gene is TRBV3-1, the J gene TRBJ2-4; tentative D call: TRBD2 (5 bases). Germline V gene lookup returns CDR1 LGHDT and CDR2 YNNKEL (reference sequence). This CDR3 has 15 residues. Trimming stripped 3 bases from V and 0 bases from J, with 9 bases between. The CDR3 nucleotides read TGTGCCAGCAGCCATAAAGGACTAGCCAAAAACATTCAGTACTTC. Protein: CASSHKGLAKNIQYF.

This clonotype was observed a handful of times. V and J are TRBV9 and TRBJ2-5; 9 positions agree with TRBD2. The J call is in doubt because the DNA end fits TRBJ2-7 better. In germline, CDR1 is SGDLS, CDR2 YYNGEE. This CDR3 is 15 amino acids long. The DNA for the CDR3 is TGTGCCAGCAGCGTAGAGGCGGGGGGGCAGGACGAGCAGTACTTC. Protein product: CASSVEAGGQDEQYF.

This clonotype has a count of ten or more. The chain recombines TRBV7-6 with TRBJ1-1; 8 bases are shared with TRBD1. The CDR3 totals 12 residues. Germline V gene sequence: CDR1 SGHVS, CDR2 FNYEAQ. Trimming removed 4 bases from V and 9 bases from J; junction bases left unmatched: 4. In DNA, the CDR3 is TGTGCCAGCAGCTCCGGACAGGGCAAAGCTTTCTTT. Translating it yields CASSSGQGKAFF.

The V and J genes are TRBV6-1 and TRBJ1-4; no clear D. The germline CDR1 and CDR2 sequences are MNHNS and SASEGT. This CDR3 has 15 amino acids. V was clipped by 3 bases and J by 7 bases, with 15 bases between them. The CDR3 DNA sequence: TGTGCCAGCAGTGAGGCCCCGGGAGGGCGTGAAAAACTGTTTTTT. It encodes CASSEAPGGREKLFF.

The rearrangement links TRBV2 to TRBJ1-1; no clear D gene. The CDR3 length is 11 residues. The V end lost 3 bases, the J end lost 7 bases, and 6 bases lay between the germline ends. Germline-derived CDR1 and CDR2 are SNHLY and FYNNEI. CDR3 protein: CASSEGSEAFF. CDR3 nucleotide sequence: TGTGCCAGCAGTGAGGGTAGTGAAGCTTTCTTT.

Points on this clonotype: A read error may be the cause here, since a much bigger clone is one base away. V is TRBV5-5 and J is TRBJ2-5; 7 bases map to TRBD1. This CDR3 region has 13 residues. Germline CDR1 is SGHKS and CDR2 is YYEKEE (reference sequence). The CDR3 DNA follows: TGTGCCAGCGTCCGGGACAGCCAAGAGACCCGGTACTTC. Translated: CASVRDSQETRYF.

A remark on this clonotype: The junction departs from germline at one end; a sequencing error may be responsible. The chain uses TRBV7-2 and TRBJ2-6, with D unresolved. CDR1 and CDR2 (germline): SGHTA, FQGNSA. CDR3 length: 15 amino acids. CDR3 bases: TGTGCCGGCAGCTTGAGGTTTAGTGGGGCCAACGTCCTGACTTTC. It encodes CAGSLRFSGANVLTF.

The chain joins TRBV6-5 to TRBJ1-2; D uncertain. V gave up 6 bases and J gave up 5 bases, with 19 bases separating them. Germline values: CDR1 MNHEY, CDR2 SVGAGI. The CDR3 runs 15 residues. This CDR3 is CASSPQSRAGYGYTF. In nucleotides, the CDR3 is TGTGCCAGCAGCCCTCAGTCCCGTGCGGGGTATGGCTACACCTTC.

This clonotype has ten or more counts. CDR3 residues: CASSLGTSGALYEQYF. The CDR3 coding sequence is TGTGCCAGCAGCCTGGGGACTAGCGGGGCACTCTACGAGCAGTACTTC. This chain connects TRBV7-2 to TRBJ2-7; 13 bases are a match to TRBD2. The germline CDR1 and CDR2 sequences are SGHTA and FQGNSA. Trimming took 5 bases from V and 3 from J; bases not matched to a gene: 7. The CDR3 has 16 amino acids.

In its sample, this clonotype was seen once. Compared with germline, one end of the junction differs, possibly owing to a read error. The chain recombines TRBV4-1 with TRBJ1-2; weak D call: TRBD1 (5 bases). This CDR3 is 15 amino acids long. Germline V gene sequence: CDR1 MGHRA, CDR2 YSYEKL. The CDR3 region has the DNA TGCGCCAGCAGCCGCCGGGACGGCGACTACTATGACTACACCTTC. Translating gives CASSRRDGDYYDYTF.

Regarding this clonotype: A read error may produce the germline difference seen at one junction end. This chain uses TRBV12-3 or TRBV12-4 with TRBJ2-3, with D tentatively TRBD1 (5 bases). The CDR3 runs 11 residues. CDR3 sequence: CASSPTDAQYF. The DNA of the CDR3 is TGTGCCAGCAGCCCGACAGATGCGCAGTATTTT.

For the CDR3, the DNA is TGTGCCAGCAGCTTAGTAGGGGGCGATAGCAATCAGCCCCAGCATTTT. Translating it yields CASSLVGGDSNQPQHF. The V and J genes are TRBV7-9 and TRBJ1-5; 7 bases map to TRBD1. The germline gives CDR1 SEHNR, CDR2 FQNEAQ (reference sequence). The CDR3 is made up of 16 amino acids. The V and J ends lost 1 base and 0 bases, in that order; junction bases with no gene match: 3. The full variable domain, rest sourced from reference TRBV7-9 and TRBJ1-5, is DTGVSQNPRHKITKRGQNVTFRCDPISEHNRLYWYRQTLGQGPEFLTYFQNEAQLEKSRLLSDRFSAERPKGSFSTLEIQRTEQGDSAMYLCASSLVGGDSNQPQHFGDGTRLSIL.

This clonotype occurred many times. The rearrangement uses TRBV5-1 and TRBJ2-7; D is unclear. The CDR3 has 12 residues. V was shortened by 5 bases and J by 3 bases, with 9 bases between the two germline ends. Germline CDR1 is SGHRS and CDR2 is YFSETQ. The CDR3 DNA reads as TGCGCCAGCAGACAAACGGACTACGAGCAGTACTTC. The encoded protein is CASRQTDYEQYF.

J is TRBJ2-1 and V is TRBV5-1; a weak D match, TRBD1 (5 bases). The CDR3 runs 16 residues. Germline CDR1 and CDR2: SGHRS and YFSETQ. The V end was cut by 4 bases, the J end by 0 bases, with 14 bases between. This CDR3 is CASSPGHSSSYNEQFF. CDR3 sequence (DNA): TGCGCCAGCAGCCCTGGACACTCGAGCTCCTACAATGAGCAGTTCTTC.

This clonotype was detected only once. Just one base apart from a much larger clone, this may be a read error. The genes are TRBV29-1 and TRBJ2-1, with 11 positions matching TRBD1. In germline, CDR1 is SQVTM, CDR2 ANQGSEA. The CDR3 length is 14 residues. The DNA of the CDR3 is TGCAGCGCTGAAGGGACAGGGGGAGACTATGAGCAGTTCTTC. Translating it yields CSAEGTGGDYEQFF.

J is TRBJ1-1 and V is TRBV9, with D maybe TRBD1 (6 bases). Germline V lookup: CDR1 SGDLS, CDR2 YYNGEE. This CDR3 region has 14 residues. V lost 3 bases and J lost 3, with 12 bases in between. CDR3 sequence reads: CASSAATGYTEAFF. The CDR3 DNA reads TGTGCCAGCAGCGCAGCGACAGGATACACTGAAGCTTTCTTT.

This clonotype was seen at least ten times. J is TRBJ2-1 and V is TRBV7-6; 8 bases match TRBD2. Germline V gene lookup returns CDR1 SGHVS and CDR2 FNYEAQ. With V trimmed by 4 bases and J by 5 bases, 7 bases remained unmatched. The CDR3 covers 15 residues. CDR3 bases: TGTGCCAGCAGCTCCGGACTAGCACCAAACAATGAGCAGTTCTTC. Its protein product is CASSSGLAPNNEQFF.

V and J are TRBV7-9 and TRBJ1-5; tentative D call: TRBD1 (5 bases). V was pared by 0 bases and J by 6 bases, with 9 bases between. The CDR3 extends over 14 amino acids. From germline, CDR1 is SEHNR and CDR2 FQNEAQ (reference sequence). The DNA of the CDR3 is TGTGCCAGCAGCTTAGCAGGGGACGGTCAGCCCCAGCATTTT. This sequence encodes CASSLAGDGQPQHF.

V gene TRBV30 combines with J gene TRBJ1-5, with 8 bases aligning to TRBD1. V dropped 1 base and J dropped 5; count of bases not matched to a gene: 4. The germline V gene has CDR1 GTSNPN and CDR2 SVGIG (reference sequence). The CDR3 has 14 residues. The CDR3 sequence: CAWSEGQGYQPQHF. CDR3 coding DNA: TGTGCCTGGAGTGAAGGACAGGGCTATCAGCCCCAGCATTTT.

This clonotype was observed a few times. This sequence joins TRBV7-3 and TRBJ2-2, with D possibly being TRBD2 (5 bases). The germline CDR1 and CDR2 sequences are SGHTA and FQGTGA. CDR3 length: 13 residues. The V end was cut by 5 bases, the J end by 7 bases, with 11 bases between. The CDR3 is CASSLRTVGELFF. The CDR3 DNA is TGTGCCAGCAGCCTCAGGACTGTCGGGGAGCTGTTTTTT.

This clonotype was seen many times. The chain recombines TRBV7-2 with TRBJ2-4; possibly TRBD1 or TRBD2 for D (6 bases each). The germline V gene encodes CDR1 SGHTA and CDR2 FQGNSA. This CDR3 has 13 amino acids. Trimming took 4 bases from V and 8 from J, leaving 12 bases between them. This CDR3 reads CASSSQGGYIQYF. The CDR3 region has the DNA TGTGCCAGCAGCTCACAGGGAGGCTACATTCAGTACTTC. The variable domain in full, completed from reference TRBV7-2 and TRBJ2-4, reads GAGVSQSPSNKVTEKGKDVELRCDPISGHTALYWYRQSLGQGLEFLIYFQGNSAPDKSGLPSDRFSAERTGGSVSTLTIQRTQQEDSAVYLCASSSQGGYIQYFGAGTRLSVL.

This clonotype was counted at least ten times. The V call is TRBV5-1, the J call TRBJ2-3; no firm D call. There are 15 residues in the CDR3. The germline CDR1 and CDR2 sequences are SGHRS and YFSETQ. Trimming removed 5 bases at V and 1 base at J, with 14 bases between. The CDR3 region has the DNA TGCGCCAGCAGGCGGAGTCCAGGAGGCACAGATACGCAGTATTTT. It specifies CASRRSPGGTDTQYF.